This record covers a single T cell receptor beta chain. Its cognate antigen has yet to be identified. No clone much larger than this one lies a single base away; base qualities are absent. The sample is drawn from a study of T cells in narcolepsy (dated by TCRdb to the late 2010s). With regard to the full study: Patients with narcolepsy type 1 or type 2 (NT1, NT2) were enrolled in the study together with healthy control donors. Autoreactive T cells targeting hypocretin neuron self-antigens (hypocretin, TRIB2) were sought in narcolepsy patients, and TCR Vbeta sequencing was used to track clonotypes in blood and CSF.

Memory CD4+ T cells were sorted ex vivo from peripheral blood of narcolepsy patients and healthy controls for TCR Vbeta sequencing. Findings and caveats that apply to the study as a whole: Certain blood memory CD4+ repertoires from patients and controls had no sequences that matched autoreactive T cell clones. Autoreactive clonotypes were reported to be detected serially in the blood of the same patients and of different patients, but not in the blood of healthy controls. HCRT-specific and TRIB2-specific autoreactive clonotypes were highlighted in plots that compared CD4+ T cell clonotypes in CSF versus blood from the same patient. Patients and controls had comparable numbers of sequenced blood memory CD4+ clonotypes, averaging about 37,000 and 33,000, respectively.

The library was generated by the immunoSEQ multiplex PCR assay. Sourced from immuneACCESS, this table was stored by TCRdb with only in-frame sequences that have V and J called. A share of the clones is absent; for the studies checked, an unresolved V gene accounts for under half, and the remainder has no known explanation. Recorded for this sample are under 35,000 clones; about 81% of them occurred a single time. The ten top clones hold 2% to 3% of the sample. The V end gives up 8 bases and the J end 0 bases, leaving 9 bases in the junction not matched to a gene. The germline V gene sets CDR1 to MNHNS and CDR2 to SASEGT. The CDR3 covers 15 residues, taking in both the cysteine and the phenylalanine. Only the CDR3 DNA is retained, 45 bases long and in frame from the first base.

This receptor chain uses TRBV6-1 and TRBJ1-1; 7 of the junction bases match TRBD1. The receptor was isolated from a human donor with narcolepsy. Sequencing was carried out using CD45RA- memory CD4+ T cells from PBMCs. The sample's cell subset or site, from its label and the paper: memory T cells sorted ex vivo from peripheral blood. The CDR3 corresponds to CASPPGQRMNTEAFF. The nucleotide sequence reads TGTGCCAGCCCCCCGGGACAGCGCATGAACACTGAAGCTTTCTTT.